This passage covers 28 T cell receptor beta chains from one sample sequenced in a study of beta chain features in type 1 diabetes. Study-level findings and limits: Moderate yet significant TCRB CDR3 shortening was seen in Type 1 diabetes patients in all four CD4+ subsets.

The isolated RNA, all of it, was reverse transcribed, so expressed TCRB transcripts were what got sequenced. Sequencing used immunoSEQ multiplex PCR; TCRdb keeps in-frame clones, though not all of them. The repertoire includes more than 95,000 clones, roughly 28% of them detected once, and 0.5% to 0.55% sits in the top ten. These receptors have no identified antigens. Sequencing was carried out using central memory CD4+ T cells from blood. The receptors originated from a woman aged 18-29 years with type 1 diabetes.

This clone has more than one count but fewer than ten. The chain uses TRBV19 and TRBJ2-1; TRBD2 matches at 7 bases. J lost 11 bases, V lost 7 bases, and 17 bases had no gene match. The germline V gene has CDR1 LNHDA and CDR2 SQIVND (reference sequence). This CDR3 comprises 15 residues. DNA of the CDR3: TGTGCCAGTAACCCCGGGGCGGGCGGGAGTCCGCAGCAGTTCTTC. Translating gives CASNPGAGGSPQQFF. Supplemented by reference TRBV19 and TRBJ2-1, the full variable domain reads DGGITQSPKYLFRKEGQNVTLSCEQNLNHDAMYWYRQDPGQGLRLIYYSQIVNDFQKGDIAEGYSVSREKKESFPLTVTSAQKNPTAFYLCASNPGAGGSPQQFFGPGTRLTVL.

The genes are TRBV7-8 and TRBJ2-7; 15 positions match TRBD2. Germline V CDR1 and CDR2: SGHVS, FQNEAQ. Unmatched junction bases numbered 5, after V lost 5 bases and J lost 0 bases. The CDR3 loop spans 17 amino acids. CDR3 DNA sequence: TGTGCCAGCAGCCCCGGGACTAGCGGGAGGAGCTCCTACGAGCAGTACTTC. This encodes CASSPGTSGRSSYEQYF.

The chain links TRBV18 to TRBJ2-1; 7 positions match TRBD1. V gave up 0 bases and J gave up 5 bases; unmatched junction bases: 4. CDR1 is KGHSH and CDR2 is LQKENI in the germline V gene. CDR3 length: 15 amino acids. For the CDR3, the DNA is TGTGCCAGCTCACCACCCGGGACAGTAGACAATGAGCAGTTCTTC. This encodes CASSPPGTVDNEQFF.

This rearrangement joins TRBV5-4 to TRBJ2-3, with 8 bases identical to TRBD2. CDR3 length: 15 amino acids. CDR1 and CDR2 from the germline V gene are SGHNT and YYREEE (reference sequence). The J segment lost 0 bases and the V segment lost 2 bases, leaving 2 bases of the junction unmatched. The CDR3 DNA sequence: TGTGCCAGCAGCTTCCCTAGCGGGAGCACAGATACGCAGTATTTT. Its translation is CASSFPSGSTDTQYF.

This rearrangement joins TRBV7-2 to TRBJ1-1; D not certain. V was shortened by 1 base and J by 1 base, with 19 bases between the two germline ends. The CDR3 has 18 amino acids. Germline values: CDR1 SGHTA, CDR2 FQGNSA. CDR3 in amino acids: CASSLELFLGLRNTEAFF. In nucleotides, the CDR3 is TGTGCCAGCAGCTTAGAACTGTTTTTAGGACTCCGGAACACTGAAGCTTTCTTT.

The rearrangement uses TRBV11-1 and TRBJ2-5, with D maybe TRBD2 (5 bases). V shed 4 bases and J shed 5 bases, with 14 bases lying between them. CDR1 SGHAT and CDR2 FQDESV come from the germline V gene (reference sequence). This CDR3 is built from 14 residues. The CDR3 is CASSSSPTGETQYF. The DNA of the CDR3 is TGTGCCAGCAGCTCAAGCCCTACGGGGGAGACCCAGTACTTC.

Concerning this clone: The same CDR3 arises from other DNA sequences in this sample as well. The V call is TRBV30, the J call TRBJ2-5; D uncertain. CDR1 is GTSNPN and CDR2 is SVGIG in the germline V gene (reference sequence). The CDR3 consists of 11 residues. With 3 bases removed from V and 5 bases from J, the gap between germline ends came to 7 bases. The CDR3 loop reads CAWSLEETQYF. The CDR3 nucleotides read TGTGCCTGGAGCCTCGAGGAGACCCAGTACTTC.

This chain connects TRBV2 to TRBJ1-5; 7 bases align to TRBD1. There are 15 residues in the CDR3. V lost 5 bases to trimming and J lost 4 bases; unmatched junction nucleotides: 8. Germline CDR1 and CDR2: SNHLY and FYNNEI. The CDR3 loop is CASSRDRVGNQPQHF. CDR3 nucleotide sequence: TGTGCCAGCAGTCGTGACAGGGTAGGTAATCAGCCCCAGCATTTT.

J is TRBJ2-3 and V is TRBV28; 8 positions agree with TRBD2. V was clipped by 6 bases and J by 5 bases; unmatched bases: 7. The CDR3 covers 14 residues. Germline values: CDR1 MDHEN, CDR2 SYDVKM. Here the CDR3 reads CASSPGGARDTQYF. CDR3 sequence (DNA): TGTGCCAGCAGCCCGGGGGGGGCGCGAGATACGCAGTATTTT.

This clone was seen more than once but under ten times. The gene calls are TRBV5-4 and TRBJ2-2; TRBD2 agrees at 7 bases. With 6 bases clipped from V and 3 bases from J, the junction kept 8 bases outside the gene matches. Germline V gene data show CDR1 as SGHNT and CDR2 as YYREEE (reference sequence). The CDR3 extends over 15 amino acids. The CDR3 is CASTGGGPHTGELFF. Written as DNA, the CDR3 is TGTGCCAGCACGGGGGGAGGGCCTCACACCGGGGAGCTGTTTTTT.

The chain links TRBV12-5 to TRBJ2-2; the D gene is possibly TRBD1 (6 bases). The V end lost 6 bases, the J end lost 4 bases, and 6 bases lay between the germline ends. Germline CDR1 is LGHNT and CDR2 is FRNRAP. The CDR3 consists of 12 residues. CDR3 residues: CASGRGTGELFF. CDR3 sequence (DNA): TGTGCTAGTGGCAGGGGCACCGGGGAGCTGTTTTTT. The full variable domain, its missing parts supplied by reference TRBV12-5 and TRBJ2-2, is DARVTQTPRHKVTEMGQEVTMRCQPILGHNTVFWYRQTMMQGLELLAYFRNRAPLDDSGMPKDRFSAEMPDATLATLKIQPSEPRDSAVYFCASGRGTGELFFGEGSRLTVL.

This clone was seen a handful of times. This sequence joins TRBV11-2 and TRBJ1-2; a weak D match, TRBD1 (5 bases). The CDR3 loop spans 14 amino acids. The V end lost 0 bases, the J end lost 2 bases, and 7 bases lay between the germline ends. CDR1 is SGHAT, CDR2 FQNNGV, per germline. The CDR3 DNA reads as TGTGCCAGCAGCTTAGAGGGGGGGAACTATGGCTACACCTTC. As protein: CASSLEGGNYGYTF. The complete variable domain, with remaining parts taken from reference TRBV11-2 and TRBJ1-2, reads EAGVAQSPRYKIIEKRQSVAFWCNPISGHATLYWYQQILGQGPKLLIQFQNNGVVDDSQLPKDRFSAERLKGVDSTLKIQPAKLEDSAVYLCASSLEGGNYGYTFGSGTRLTVV.

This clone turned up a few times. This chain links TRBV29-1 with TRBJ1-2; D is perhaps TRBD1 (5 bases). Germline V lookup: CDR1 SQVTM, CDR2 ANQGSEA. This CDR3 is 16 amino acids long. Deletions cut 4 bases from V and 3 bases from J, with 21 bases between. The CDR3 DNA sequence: TGCAGCGTTGGTGGCAGGGAGGGGAGGGTCGACTATGGCTACACCTTC. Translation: CSVGGREGRVDYGYTF.

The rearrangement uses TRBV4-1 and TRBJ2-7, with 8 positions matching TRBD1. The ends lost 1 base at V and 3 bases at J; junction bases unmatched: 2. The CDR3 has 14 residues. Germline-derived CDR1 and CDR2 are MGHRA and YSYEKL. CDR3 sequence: CASSQAGQGYEQYV. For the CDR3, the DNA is TGCGCCAGCAGCCAAGCCGGACAGGGCTACGAGCAGTACGTC.

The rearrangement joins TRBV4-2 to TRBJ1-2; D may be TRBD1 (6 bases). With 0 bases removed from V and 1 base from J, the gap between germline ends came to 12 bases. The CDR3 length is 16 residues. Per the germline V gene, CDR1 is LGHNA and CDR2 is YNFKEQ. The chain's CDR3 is CASSQEATGRNYGYTF. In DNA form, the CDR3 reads TGTGCCAGCAGCCAAGAAGCCACAGGGCGTAACTATGGCTACACCTTC.

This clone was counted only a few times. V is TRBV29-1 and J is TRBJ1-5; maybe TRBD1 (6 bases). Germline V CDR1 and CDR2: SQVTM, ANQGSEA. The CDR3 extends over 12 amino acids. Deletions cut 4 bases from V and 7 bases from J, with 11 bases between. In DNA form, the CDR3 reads TGCAGCGTTGGAAACAGGGAGCAGCCCCAGCATTTT. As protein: CSVGNREQPQHF.

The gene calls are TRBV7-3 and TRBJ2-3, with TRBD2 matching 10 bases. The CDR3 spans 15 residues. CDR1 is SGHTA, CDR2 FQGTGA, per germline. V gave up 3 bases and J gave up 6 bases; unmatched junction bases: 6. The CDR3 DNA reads TGTGCCAGCAGCTTCAGCGGGAGGGCGCAGGATACGCAGTATTTT. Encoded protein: CASSFSGRAQDTQYF.

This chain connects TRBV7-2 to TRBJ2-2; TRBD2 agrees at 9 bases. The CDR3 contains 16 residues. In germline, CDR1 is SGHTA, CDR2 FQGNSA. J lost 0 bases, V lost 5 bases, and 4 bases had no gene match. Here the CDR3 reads CASSPASGANTGELFF. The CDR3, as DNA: TGTGCCAGCAGCCCGGCTAGCGGGGCGAACACCGGGGAGCTGTTTTTT.

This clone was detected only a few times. CDR3 protein: CASSLSGEGREAFF. CDR3 bases: TGTGCCAGCAGTTTATCGGGGGAGGGCCGCGAAGCTTTCTTT. The rearrangement uses TRBV27 and TRBJ1-1; tentatively, D is TRBD1 (5 bases). V lost 0 bases and J 8 bases, leaving 13 bases between the germline ends. Germline CDR1 reads MNHEY; CDR2 reads SMNVEV (reference sequence). This CDR3 region has 14 residues.

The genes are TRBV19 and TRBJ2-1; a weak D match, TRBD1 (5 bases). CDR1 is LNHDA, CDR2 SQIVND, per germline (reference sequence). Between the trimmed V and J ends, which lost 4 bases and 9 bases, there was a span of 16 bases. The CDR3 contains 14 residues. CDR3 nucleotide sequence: TGTGCCAGTAGTAGATTAACCCAGGGTGGTGAGCAGTTCTTC. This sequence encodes CASSRLTQGGEQFF.

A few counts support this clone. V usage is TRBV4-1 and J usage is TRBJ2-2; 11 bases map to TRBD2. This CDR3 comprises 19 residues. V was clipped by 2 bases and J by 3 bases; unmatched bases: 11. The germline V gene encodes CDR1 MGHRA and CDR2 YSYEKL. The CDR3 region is CASSQPGLAGGRDTGELFF. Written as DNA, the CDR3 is TGCGCCAGCAGCCAACCCGGACTAGCGGGTGGTAGGGACACCGGGGAGCTGTTTTTT.

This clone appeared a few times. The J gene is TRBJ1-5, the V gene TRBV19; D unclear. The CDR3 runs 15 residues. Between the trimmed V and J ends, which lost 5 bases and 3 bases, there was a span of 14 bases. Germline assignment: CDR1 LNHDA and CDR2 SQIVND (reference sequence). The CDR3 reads CASSPKPRNNQPQHF. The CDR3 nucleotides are TGTGCCAGTAGTCCTAAACCGAGAAACAATCAGCCCCAGCATTTT.

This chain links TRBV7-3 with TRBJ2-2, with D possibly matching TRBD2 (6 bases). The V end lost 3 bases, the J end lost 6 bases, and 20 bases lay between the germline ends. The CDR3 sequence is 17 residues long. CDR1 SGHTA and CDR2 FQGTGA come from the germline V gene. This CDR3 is CASSFQTAGLGSGELFF. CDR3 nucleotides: TGTGCCAGCAGCTTCCAGACGGCGGGACTCGGGTCCGGGGAGCTGTTTTTT.

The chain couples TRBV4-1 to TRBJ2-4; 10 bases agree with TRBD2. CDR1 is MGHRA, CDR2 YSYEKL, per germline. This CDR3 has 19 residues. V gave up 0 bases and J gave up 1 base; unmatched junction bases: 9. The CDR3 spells CASSQESLAGATAKNIQYF. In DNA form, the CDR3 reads TGCGCCAGCAGCCAAGAGTCGCTAGCGGGAGCAACGGCCAAAAACATTCAGTACTTC.

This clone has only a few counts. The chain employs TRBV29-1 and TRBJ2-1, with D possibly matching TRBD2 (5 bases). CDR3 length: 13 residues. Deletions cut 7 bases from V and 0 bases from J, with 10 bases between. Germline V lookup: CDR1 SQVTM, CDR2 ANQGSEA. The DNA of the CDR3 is TGCAGCGGAGCGGTCCGCTCCTACAATGAGCAGTTCTTC. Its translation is CSGAVRSYNEQFF.

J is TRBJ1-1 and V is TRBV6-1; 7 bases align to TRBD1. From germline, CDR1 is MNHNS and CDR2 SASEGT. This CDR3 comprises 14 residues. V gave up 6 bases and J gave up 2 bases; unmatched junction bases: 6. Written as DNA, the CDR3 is TGTGCCAGCAGAAGGGACAGTTATAACACTGAAGCTTTCTTT. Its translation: CASRRDSYNTEAFF.

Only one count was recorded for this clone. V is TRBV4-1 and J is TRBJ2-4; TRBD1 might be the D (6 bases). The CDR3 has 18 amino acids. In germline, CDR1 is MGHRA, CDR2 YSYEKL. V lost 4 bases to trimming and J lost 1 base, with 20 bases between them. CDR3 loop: CASSRPPGADGAKNIQYF. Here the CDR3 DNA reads TGCGCCAGCAGCCGACCACCAGGGGCCGATGGGGCCAAAAACATTCAGTACTTC.

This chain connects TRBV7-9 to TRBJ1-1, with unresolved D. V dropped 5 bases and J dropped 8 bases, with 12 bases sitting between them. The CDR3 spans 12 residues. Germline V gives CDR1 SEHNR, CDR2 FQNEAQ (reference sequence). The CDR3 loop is CASSPSQSEAFF. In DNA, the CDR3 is TGTGCCAGCAGCCCCAGTCAGTCCGAAGCTTTCTTT.